The 4 T cell receptor beta chains in this list originate from one sample, sequenced in a study of blood T cell repertoires in COVID-19. Some clones are missing from TCRdb's copy, which holds only in-frame ones; the method was immunoSEQ multiplex PCR. The repertoire holds under 65,000 clones, with 75% to 90% as singletons. Sequences were obtained from peripheral blood. The source of these receptors is a man in his fifties or sixties with COVID-19, enrolled during active disease.

The table lists this clone with a count of one. The V call is TRBV7-2, the J call TRBJ2-7; TRBD2 matches at 7 bases. The V gene's germline CDR1 is SGHTA and CDR2 FQGNSA. The CDR3 consists of 14 residues. The V gene end was trimmed by 0 bases and the J gene end by 6 bases; junction bases not matched to a gene: 5. The CDR3, as DNA: TGTGCCAGCAGCTTAGCGGGGGGAGGGACCGAGCAGTACTTC. Its protein is CASSLAGGGTEQYF.

The J gene is TRBJ1-2, the V gene TRBV24-1; tentative D call: TRBD1 (6 bases). CDR3 length equals 13 residues. Germline lookup yields CDR1 KGHDR and CDR2 SFDVKD. V lost 4 bases, J lost 8 bases, and 13 bases lay in between. CDR3 region: CATSDSRGFGYTF. The CDR3 coding sequence is TGTGCCACCAGTGACTCTAGGGGGTTCGGCTACACCTTC.

This clone was seen ten or more times. The same CDR3 is also encoded by other DNA sequences in this sample. CDR3 coding DNA: TGTGCCAGCAGCGTAGACAGCTATGGCTACACCTTC. It specifies CASSVDSYGYTF. This sequence joins TRBV9 and TRBJ1-2; D is ambiguous. Per the germline V gene, CDR1 is SGDLS and CDR2 is YYNGEE. The CDR3 is made up of 12 amino acids. Trimming stripped 0 bases from V and 4 bases from J, with 4 bases between.

V and J are TRBV25-1 and TRBJ2-1; 8 nucleotides line up with TRBD2. This CDR3 has 16 amino acids. Germline trimming cut 5 bases from V and 2 bases from J; bases unmatched to any gene: 8. The germline CDR1 and CDR2 sequences are MGHDK and SYGVNS. In DNA form, the CDR3 reads TGTGCCAGCAGTCGCGCCGGGACTAGAGCCTACAATGAGCAGTTCTTC. As protein: CASSRAGTRAYNEQFF.